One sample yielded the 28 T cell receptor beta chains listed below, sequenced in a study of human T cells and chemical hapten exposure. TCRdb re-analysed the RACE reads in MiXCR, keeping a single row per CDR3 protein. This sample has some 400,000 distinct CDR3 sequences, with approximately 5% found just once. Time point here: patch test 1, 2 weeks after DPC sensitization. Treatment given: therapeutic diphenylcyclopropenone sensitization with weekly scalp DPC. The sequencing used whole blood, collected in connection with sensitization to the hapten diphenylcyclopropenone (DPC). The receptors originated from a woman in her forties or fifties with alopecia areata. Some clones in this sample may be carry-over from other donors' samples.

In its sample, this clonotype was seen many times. CDR3 residues: CASSLQGRNEQFF. The DNA of the CDR3 is TGTGCCAGCAGTTTACAGGGTAGAAATGAGCAGTTCTTC. The chain recombines TRBV28 with TRBJ2-1; D is possibly TRBD1 (5 bases). The CDR3 covers 13 residues. V was shortened by 2 bases and J by 7 bases, with 9 bases between the two germline ends. Germline V gene data show CDR1 as MDHEN and CDR2 as SYDVKM.

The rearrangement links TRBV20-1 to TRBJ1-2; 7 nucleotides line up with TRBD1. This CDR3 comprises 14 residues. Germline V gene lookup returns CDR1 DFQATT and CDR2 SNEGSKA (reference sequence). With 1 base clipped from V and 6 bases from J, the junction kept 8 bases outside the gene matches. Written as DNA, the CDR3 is TGCAGTGCTAGAGCCCCGGGAGGGGGCGATGGCTACACCTTC. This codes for CSARAPGGGDGYTF.

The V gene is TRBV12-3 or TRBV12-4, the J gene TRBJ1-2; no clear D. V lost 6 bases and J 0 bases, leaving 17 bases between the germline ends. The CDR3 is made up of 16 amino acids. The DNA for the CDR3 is TGTGCCAGCAGCCTCTCCCTTTGGGGAGCTAACTATGGCTACACCTTC. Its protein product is CASSLSLWGANYGYTF.

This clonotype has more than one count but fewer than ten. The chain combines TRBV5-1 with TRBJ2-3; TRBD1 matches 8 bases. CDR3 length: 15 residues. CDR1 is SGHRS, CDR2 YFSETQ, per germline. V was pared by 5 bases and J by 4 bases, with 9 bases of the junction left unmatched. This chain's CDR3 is CASRPGQGVADTQYF. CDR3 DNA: TGCGCCAGCAGGCCCGGACAGGGAGTGGCAGATACGCAGTATTTT.

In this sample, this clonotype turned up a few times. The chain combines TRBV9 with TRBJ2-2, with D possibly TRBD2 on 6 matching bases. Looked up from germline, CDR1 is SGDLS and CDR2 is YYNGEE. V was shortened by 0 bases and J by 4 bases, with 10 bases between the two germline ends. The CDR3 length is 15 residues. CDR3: CASSVAGDGTGELFF. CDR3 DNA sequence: TGTGCCAGCAGCGTAGCGGGGGATGGCACCGGGGAGCTGTTTTTT.

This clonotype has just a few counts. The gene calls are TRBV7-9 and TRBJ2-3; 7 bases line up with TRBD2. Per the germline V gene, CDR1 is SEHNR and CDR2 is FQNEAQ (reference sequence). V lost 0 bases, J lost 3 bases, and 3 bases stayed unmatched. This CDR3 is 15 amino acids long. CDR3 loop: CASSLAGRDTDTQYF. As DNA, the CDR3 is TGTGCCAGCAGCTTAGCAGGGAGGGATACAGATACGCAGTATTTT.

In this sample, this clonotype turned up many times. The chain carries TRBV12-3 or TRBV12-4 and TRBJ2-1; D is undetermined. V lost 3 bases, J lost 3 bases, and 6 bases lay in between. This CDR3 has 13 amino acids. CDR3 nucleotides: TGTGCCAGCAGTTTTGGAGTCTACAATGAGCAGTTCTTC. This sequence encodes CASSFGVYNEQFF.

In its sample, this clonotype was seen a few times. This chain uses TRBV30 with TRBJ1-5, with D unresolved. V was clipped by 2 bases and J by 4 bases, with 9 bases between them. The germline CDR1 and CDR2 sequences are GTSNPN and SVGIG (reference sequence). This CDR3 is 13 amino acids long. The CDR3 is CAWSRALNQPQHF. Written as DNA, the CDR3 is TGTGCCTGGAGTCGGGCCCTAAATCAGCCCCAGCATTTT.

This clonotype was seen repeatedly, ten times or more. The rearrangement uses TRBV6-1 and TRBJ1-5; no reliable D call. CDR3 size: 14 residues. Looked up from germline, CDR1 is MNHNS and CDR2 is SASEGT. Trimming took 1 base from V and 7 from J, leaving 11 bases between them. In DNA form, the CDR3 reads TGTGCCAGCAGTGAAGATACCTTCAGCCAGCCCCAGCATTTT. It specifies CASSEDTFSQPQHF.

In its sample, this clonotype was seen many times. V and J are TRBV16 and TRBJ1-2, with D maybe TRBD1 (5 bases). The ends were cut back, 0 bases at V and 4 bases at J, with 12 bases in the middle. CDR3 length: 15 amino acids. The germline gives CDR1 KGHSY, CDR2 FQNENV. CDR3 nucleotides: TGTGCCAGCAGCCAATCTTCTAACAGGATCTATGGCTACACCTTC. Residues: CASSQSSNRIYGYTF.

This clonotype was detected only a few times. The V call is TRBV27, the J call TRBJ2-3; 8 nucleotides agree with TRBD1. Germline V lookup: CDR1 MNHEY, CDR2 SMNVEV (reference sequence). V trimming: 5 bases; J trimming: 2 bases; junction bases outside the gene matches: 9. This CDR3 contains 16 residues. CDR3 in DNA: TGTGCCAGCAGTCAGAGACAGGGGCCGGACACAGATACGCAGTATTTT. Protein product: CASSQRQGPDTDTQYF.

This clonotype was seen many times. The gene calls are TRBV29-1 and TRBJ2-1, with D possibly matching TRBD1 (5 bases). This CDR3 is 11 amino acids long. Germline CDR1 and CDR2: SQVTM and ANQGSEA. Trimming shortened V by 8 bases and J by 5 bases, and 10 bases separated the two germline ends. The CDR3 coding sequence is TGCAGCTTTAGCAGGGACAATGAGCAGTTCTTC. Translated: CSFSRDNEQFF.

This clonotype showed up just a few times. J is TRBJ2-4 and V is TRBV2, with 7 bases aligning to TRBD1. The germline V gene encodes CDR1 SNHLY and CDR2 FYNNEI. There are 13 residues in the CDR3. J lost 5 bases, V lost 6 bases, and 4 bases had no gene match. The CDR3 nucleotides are TGTGCCAGCAGACAGGGGACGGAAAACATTCAGTACTTC. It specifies CASRQGTENIQYF.

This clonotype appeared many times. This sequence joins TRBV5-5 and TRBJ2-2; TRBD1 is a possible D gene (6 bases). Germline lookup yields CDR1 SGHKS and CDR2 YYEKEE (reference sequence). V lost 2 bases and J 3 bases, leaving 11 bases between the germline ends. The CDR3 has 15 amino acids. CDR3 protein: CASSFQGTDTGELFF. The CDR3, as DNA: TGTGCCAGCAGCTTTCAGGGGACGGACACCGGGGAGCTGTTTTTT. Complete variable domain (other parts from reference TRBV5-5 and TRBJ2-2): DAGVTQSPTHLIKTRGQQVTLRCSPISGHKSVSWYQQVLGQGPQFIFQYYEKEERGRGNFPDRFSARQFPNYSSELNVNALLLGDSALYLCASSFQGTDTGELFFGEGSRLTVL.

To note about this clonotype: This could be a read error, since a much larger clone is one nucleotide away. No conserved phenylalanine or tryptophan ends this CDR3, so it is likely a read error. In nucleotides, the CDR3 is TGCAGCGTTGTATGGACTGGAGCGAACACCATATATTAT. Residues: CSVVWTGANTIYY. The chain links TRBV29-1 to TRBJ1-3; D not resolved. The V end lost 4 bases, the J end lost 7 bases, and 14 bases lay between the germline ends. The CDR3 extends over 13 amino acids. Germline lookup yields CDR1 SQVTM and CDR2 ANQGSEA.

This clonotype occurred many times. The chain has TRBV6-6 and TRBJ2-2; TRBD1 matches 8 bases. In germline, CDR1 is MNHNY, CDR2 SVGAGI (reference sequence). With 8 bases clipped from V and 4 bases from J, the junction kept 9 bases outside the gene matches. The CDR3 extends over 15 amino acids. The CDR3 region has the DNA TGTGCCAGCTGCCGCTCGACAGGGGCCACCGGGGAGCTGTTTTTT. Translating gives CASCRSTGATGELFF.

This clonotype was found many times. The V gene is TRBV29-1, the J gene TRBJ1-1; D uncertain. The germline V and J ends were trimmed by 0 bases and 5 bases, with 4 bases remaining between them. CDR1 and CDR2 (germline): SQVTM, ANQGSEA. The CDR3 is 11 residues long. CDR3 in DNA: TGCAGCGTTGAAGATCTTACTGAAGCTTTCTTT. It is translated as CSVEDLTEAFF.

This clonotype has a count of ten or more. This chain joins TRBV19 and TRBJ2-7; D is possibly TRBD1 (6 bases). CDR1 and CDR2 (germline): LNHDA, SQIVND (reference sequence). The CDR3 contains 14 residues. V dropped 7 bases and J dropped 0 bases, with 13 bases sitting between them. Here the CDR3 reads CASKGTLDSYEQYF. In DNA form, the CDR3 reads TGTGCCAGTAAAGGGACATTGGACTCCTACGAGCAGTACTTC.

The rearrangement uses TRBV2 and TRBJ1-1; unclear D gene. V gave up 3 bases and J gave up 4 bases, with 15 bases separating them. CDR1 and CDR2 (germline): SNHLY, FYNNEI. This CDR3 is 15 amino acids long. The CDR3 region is CASSEETLKGTEAFF. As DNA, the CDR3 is TGTGCCAGCAGTGAGGAAACTCTTAAGGGCACTGAAGCTTTCTTT.

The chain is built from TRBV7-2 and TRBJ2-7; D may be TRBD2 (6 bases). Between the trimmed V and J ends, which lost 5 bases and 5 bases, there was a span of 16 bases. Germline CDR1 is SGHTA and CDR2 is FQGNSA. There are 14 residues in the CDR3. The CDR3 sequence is CASSLLTSWNEQYF. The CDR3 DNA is TGTGCCAGCAGCCTCTTGACTAGTTGGAACGAGCAGTACTTC.

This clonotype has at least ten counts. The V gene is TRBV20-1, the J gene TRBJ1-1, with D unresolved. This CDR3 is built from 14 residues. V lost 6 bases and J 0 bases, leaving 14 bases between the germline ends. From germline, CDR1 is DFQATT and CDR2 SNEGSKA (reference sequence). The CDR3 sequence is CSAREASLNTEAFF. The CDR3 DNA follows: TGCAGTGCCCGGGAAGCCAGTCTGAACACTGAAGCTTTCTTT.

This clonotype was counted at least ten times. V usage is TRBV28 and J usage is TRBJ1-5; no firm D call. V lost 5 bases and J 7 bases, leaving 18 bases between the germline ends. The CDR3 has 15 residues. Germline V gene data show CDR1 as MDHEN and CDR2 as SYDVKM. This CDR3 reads CASSLSGPLTQPQHF. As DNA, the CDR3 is TGTGCCAGCAGTCTATCCGGGCCTTTGACCCAGCCCCAGCATTTT.

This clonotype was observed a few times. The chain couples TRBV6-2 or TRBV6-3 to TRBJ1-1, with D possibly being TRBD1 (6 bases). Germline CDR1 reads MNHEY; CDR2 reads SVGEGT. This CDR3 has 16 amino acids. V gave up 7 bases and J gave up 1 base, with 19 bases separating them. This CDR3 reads CASKMWVGGANTEAFF. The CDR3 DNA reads TGTGCCAGCAAAATGTGGGTCGGGGGCGCGAACACTGAAGCTTTCTTT.

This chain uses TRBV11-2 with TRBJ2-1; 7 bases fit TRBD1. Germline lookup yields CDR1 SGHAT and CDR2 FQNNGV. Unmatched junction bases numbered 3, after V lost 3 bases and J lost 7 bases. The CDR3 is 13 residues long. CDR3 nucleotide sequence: TGTGCCAGCAGCTTTGGGACAGTTAATGAGCAGTTCTTC. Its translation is CASSFGTVNEQFF.

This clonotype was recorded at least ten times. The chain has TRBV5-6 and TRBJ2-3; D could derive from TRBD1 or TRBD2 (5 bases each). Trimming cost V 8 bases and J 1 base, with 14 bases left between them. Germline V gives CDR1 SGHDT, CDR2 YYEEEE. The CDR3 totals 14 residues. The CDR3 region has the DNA TGTGCCAGTTATTTAGGGGACCGCACAGATACGCAGTATTTT. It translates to CASYLGDRTDTQYF.

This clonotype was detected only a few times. The CDR3, as DNA: TGTGCCAGCTCTCTCCTCTCTAACAATGAGCAGTTCTTC. This translates into CASSLLSNNEQFF. This chain connects TRBV18 to TRBJ2-1, with D uncertain. V was cut by 6 bases and J by 5 bases, with 11 bases left in between. CDR3 size: 13 residues. Germline CDR1 and CDR2: KGHSH and LQKENI.

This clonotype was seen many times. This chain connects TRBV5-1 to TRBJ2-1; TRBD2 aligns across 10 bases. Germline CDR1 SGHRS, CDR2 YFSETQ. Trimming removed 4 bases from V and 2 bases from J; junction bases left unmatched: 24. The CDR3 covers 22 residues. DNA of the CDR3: TGCGCCAGCAGCGCACCGCACTTAGGACTAGCGGACAGACTACCCACCTACAATGAGCAGTTCTTC. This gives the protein CASSAPHLGLADRLPTYNEQFF.

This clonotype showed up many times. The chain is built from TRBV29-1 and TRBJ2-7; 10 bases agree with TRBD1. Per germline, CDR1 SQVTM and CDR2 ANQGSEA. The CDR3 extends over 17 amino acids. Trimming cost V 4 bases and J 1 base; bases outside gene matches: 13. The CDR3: CSVVGTGEEGWSYEQYF. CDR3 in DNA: TGCAGCGTTGTTGGGACAGGGGAAGAAGGTTGGTCCTACGAGCAGTACTTC.